This T cell receptor (beta chain) was sequenced during a study of cytomegalovirus exposure and HLA in healthy donors. Broader study findings: Common viral pathogens (according to a later analysis) appeared linked to several of the most significant clusters. Among TCR beta chains, those listed as cytomegalovirus-associated numbered over 150. A link between a missense DCLRE1C variant and TCR beta V- and J-gene trimming emerged from a later analysis.

The PCR had 60 Vbeta and 13 Jbeta primers. Produced via immunoSEQ multiplex PCR; TCRdb's table is partial and in-frame only. The data contain over 120,000 clones, 65% to 90% of them seen just once; the ten biggest clones take up 2.5% to 3.5%. On this clone: Antigen unknown.

V dropped 4 bases and J dropped 3 bases, with 6 bases sitting between them. The CDR3 sequence is 13 residues long. CDR1 is LNHDA, CDR2 SQIVND, per germline (reference sequence). This clonotype was obtained from a woman aged 25 to 39 in good health and CMV-seronegative. Material: PBMCs. The J gene is TRBJ2-2, the V gene TRBV19; D is unclear. The chain's CDR3 is CASSTYYTGELFF. The CDR3 bases are TGTGCCAGTAGTACATACTACACCGGGGAGCTGTTTTTT.